This TCR beta chain appears in the sequencing data of a study of blood T cell repertoires in COVID-19. Losses at the gene ends were 1 base for V and 2 bases for J; bases not matched to a gene: 4. Germline-derived CDR1 and CDR2 are SGHTA and FQGNSA. The CDR3 length is 16 residues. The repertoire was sequenced with immunoSEQ multiplex PCR; TCRdb's copy has only in-frame clones and lacks some. The sample consists of more than 150,000 clones, 65% to 85% of them appearing once. This receptor was obtained from a woman aged 60-70 years with acute or convalescent COVID-19. This chain joins TRBV7-2 and TRBJ1-3; 8 bases line up with TRBD1. The specimen was peripheral blood. The CDR3 sequence is CASSLVRQGPGNTIYF. For the CDR3, the DNA is TGTGCCAGCAGCTTAGTTAGACAGGGGCCTGGAAACACCATATATTTT. Full variable domain (missing parts from reference TRBV7-2 and TRBJ1-3): GAGVSQSPSNKVTEKGKDVELRCDPISGHTALYWYRQSLGQGLEFLIYFQGNSAPDKSGLPSDRFSAERTGGSVSTLTIQRTQQEDSAVYLCASSLVRQGPGNTIYFGEGSWLTVV.